Below, 23 T cell receptor beta chains from the same sample are listed, as sequenced in a study of control samples from healthy donors and cancer patients. Profiled with immunoSEQ multiplex PCR; TCRdb holds only in-frame clones, not every one. In the table there are about 150,000 clones, approximately 93% of which are singletons. Input material: blood. These TCRs come from a man aged 45 to 65 in good health.

The CDR3 DNA reads as TGTGCCAGATGGGGTTGGGGACGTGGCAATCAGCCCCAGCATTTT. It specifies CARWGWGRGNQPQHF. The chain couples TRBV5-4 to TRBJ1-5; tentative D call: TRBD1 (5 bases). Germline V gene data show CDR1 as SGHNT and CDR2 as YYREEE (reference sequence). The CDR3 has 15 amino acids. V lost 8 bases, J lost 2 bases, and 17 bases lay in between.

A remark on this clone: The identical CDR3 is also encoded by other nucleotide sequences in the sample. The chain has TRBV30 and TRBJ2-7; a weak D match, TRBD1 (6 bases). The CDR3 extends over 12 amino acids. CDR1 and CDR2 from the germline V gene are GTSNPN and SVGIG (reference sequence). V was clipped by 0 bases and J by 3 bases, with 6 bases between them. Written as DNA, the CDR3 is TGTGCCTGGAGTGTACAGGGCTACGAGCAGTACTTC. Translated: CAWSVQGYEQYF.

The chain recombines TRBV7-9 with TRBJ1-4; TRBD1 might be the D (5 bases). Trimming took 5 bases from V and 0 from J, leaving 7 bases between them. The CDR3 loop spans 14 amino acids. Germline V gene sequence: CDR1 SEHNR, CDR2 FQNEAQ (reference sequence). As DNA, the CDR3 is TGTGCCAGCAGCAGAGGGGCAACTAATGAAAAACTGTTTTTT. It encodes CASSRGATNEKLFF.

This clone appeared once. The rearrangement joins TRBV28 to TRBJ2-6; 13 bases agree with TRBD2. Per the germline V gene, CDR1 is MDHEN and CDR2 is SYDVKM. V was clipped by 1 base and J by 2 bases; unmatched bases: 2. This CDR3 has 18 amino acids. The CDR3 nucleotides are TGTGCCAGCAGTTTATCCGGACTAGCGGGGGCTGGGGCCAACGTCCTGACTTTC. Protein product: CASSLSGLAGAGANVLTF.

V usage is TRBV10-2 and J usage is TRBJ2-5; D is unresolved. The CDR3 is made up of 13 amino acids. V was cut by 0 bases and J by 5 bases, with 7 bases left in between. Germline V CDR1 and CDR2: WSHSY, SAAADI. CDR3 region: CASSESRQETQYF. The CDR3 bases are TGCGCCAGCAGTGAGTCGAGGCAGGAGACCCAGTACTTC.

The J gene is TRBJ2-7, the V gene TRBV3-1 (or the pseudogene TRBV3-2), with 7 bases lining up with TRBD2. The J segment lost 3 bases and the V segment lost 3 bases, leaving 8 bases of the junction unmatched. Germline V gene sequence: CDR1 LGHDT, CDR2 YNNKEL (reference sequence). The CDR3 loop spans 15 amino acids. The CDR3 sequence: CASSHRDYWSYEQYF. CDR3 DNA: TGTGCCAGCAGCCACCGGGACTACTGGAGCTACGAGCAGTACTTC.

The V and J genes are TRBV21-1 and TRBJ2-3. TRBV21-1 constitutes a pseudogene. The CDR3 runs 17 residues. CDR3: CASSKDGRPPHTDTQYF. CDR3 sequence (DNA): TGTGCCAGCAGCAAAGATGGGCGGCCCCCTCACACAGATACGCAGTATTTT.

The chain joins TRBV5-6 to TRBJ2-3, with 13 bases identical to TRBD2. There are 16 residues in the CDR3. CDR1 is SGHDT and CDR2 is YYEEEE in the germline V gene. The junction had 6 bases not matched to a gene; V was cut back by 3 bases and J by 5 bases. The DNA for the CDR3 is TGTGCCAGCAGCTCCTGGACTAGCGGGAGAGTAGATACGCAGTATTTT. Translating gives CASSSWTSGRVDTQYF.

The V and J genes are TRBV11-3 and TRBJ2-1; 12 bases agree with TRBD1. V shed 4 bases and J 7 bases; nucleotides not matched to a gene: 11. The germline V gene encodes CDR1 SGHNT and CDR2 YENEEA. The length of the CDR3 is 17 residues. The chain's CDR3 is CASSSHQGQGAGNEQFF. The CDR3 DNA is TGTGCCAGCAGCTCCCACCAGGGACAGGGGGCAGGTAATGAGCAGTTCTTC.

This chain links TRBV6-5 with TRBJ2-7; D call uncertain. V was trimmed by 7 bases and J by 0 bases, leaving 16 bases between them. Looked up from germline, CDR1 is MNHEY and CDR2 is SVGAGI. The CDR3 totals 15 residues. CDR3 sequence: CASNRDGYSSYEQYF. The CDR3 DNA reads as TGTGCCAGCAACAGAGACGGATATAGCTCCTACGAGCAGTACTTC.

With respect to this clone: One junction end does not reproduce the germline sequence, and a read error may be involved. The rearrangement links TRBV7-7 to TRBJ2-1; TRBD2 agrees at 12 bases. The CDR3 runs 16 residues. CDR1 is SSHAT, CDR2 FNYEAQ, per germline (reference sequence). The CDR3 loop reads CASSPRTSGMINEQFF. CDR3 nucleotide sequence: TGTGCTAGCAGCCCCCGGACTAGCGGGATGATCAATGAGCAGTTCTTC.

The chain links TRBV29-1 to TRBJ2-5, with TRBD1 matching 7 bases. CDR1 and CDR2 from the germline V gene are SQVTM and ANQGSEA. This CDR3 has 12 amino acids. Unmatched junction bases numbered 2, after V lost 6 bases and J lost 1 base. CDR3 nucleotides: TGCAGCGTGACAGGGCCCCAAGAGACCCAGTACTTC. It yields the protein CSVTGPQETQYF.

CDR3 sequence reads: CATSRGTGSRNEQFF. For the CDR3, the DNA is TGTGCCACCAGCAGAGGAACGGGGTCCAGGAATGAGCAGTTCTTC. This chain links TRBV15 with TRBJ2-1; possibly TRBD2 for D (5 bases). Germline-derived CDR1 and CDR2 are LNHNV and YYDKDF (reference sequence). The CDR3 contains 15 residues. V was shortened by 1 base and J by 7 bases, with 14 bases between the two germline ends.

The rearrangement links TRBV6-6 to TRBJ1-1; perhaps TRBD1 as D (5 bases). This CDR3 is 14 amino acids long. The V gene's germline CDR1 is MNHNY and CDR2 SVGAGI (reference sequence). V shed 3 bases and J shed 4 bases, with 12 bases lying between them. CDR3 amino acids: CASSYSQGVTEAFF. Written as DNA, the CDR3 is TGTGCCAGCAGTTATTCCCAAGGGGTCACTGAAGCTTTCTTT.

The chain links TRBV10-3 to TRBJ2-5, with TRBD2 as a possible D gene (5 bases). The CDR3 has 13 residues. Germline V gives CDR1 ENHRY, CDR2 SYGVKD. Trimming took off 4 bases at V and 5 bases at J, with 11 bases between the two ends. The CDR3 region is CAISVASGETQYF. Here the CDR3 DNA reads TGTGCCATCAGTGTCGCCTCGGGGGAGACCCAGTACTTC.

The V gene is TRBV30, the J gene TRBJ2-3; 9 nucleotides line up with TRBD2. V lost 2 bases, J lost 5 bases, and 8 bases stayed unmatched. Per germline, CDR1 GTSNPN and CDR2 SVGIG (reference sequence). The CDR3 extends over 15 amino acids. CDR3: CAWSSGGRAGDTQYF. CDR3 coding DNA: TGTGCCTGGAGTAGCGGCGGGAGGGCAGGAGATACGCAGTATTTT.

In the case of this clone: The junction does not match germline at one end; this may be a read error. V usage is TRBV6-5 and J usage is TRBJ2-5, with D tentatively TRBD1 or TRBD2 (5 bases each). This CDR3 spans 13 amino acids. Germline V gives CDR1 MNHEY, CDR2 SVGAGI. The CDR3 DNA reads as TGTGCCAGCAGTGACTCAGGGAGCCAGACCCAGTACTTC. Protein sequence: CASSDSGSQTQYF.

In this sample, this clone turned up once. The chain recombines TRBV28 with TRBJ2-7; the match to TRBD1 covers 7 bases. Trimming at V came to 7 bases and at J to 7 bases, leaving 7 bases not matched to a gene. The CDR3 covers 12 residues. Per the germline V gene, CDR1 is MDHEN and CDR2 is SYDVKM. Here the CDR3 reads CASNRGVKEQYF. CDR3 in DNA: TGTGCCAGCAACAGGGGAGTAAAAGAGCAGTACTTC.

The V call is TRBV28, the J call TRBJ2-7; unclear D gene. Deletions cut 1 base from V and 4 bases from J, with 11 bases between. CDR3 length equals 14 residues. Germline loops: CDR1 MDHEN, CDR2 SYDVKM. The CDR3: CASSLSSGKYEQYF. The DNA of the CDR3 is TGTGCCAGCAGTTTATCCTCAGGAAAATACGAGCAGTACTTC.

V gene TRBV15 combines with J gene TRBJ1-2, with unresolved D. The germline V and J ends were trimmed by 3 bases and 2 bases, with 10 bases remaining between them. The CDR3 contains 14 residues. Germline CDR1 and CDR2: LNHNV and YYDKDF (reference sequence). Written as DNA, the CDR3 is TGTGCCACCAGCAGTCCGGGGAACAACTATGGCTACACCTTC. Amino acids: CATSSPGNNYGYTF. Complete variable domain (other parts from reference TRBV15 and TRBJ1-2): DAMVIQNPRYQVTQFGKPVTLSCSQTLNHNVMYWYQQKSSQAPKLLFHYYDKDFNNEADTPDNFQSRRPNTSFCFLDIRSPGLGDTAMYLCATSSPGNNYGYTFGSGTRLTVV.

The chain employs TRBV25-1 and TRBJ2-7; 9 bases agree with TRBD1. The ends lost 3 bases at V and 2 bases at J; junction bases unmatched: 5. The germline V gene encodes CDR1 MGHDK and CDR2 SYGVNS. The CDR3 length is 15 residues. CDR3 sequence: CASSDLTGGPYEQYF. The CDR3 coding sequence is TGTGCCAGCAGTGATTTGACAGGGGGACCCTACGAGCAGTACTTC.

The CDR3 here is CASSRDSNQPQHF. For the CDR3, the DNA is TGTGCCAGCAGCCGGGACAGCAATCAGCCCCAGCATTTT. V and J are TRBV2 and TRBJ1-5; possibly TRBD1 for D (5 bases). This CDR3 region has 13 residues. Per germline, CDR1 SNHLY and CDR2 FYNNEI. Trimming stripped 6 bases from V and 1 base from J, with 7 bases between.

The chain combines TRBV6-2 or TRBV6-3 with TRBJ2-1, with 15 positions matching TRBD2. Germline assignment: CDR1 MNHEY and CDR2 SVGEGT. V shed 5 bases and J 7 bases; nucleotides not matched to a gene: 6. CDR3 length: 16 residues. In nucleotides, the CDR3 is TGTGCCAGCAGTAGACGGACTAGCGGGAGGGTGAATGAGCAGTTCTTC. The encoded protein is CASSRRTSGRVNEQFF.